What follows describes a single T cell receptor (beta chain). Sequencing was performed with immunoSEQ multiplex PCR; in TCRdb, only in-frame clones are kept and a portion is missing. The table lists around 300,000 clones, around 90% of them singletons, with 1.1% in the top ten. These data are taken from a study of blood T cell repertoires in COVID-19. This CDR3 is 14 amino acids long. Trimming at V came to 5 bases and at J to 8 bases, leaving 9 bases not matched to a gene. Germline V lookup: CDR1 SGHTA, CDR2 FQGNSA. In assigning cohorts, the study relied on participant-reported clinical history. The chain joins TRBV7-2 to TRBJ1-1; 9 bases are shared with TRBD1. The TCR sequence derives from a woman aged 25 to 45 who had recovered from COVID-19. The sequencing input was PBMCs or T cells enriched from blood (not recorded which). CDR3 sequence reads: CASSRTDRGREAFF. CDR3 in DNA: TGTGCCAGCAGCCGGACCGACAGGGGGAGAGAAGCTTTCTTT.